This T cell receptor beta chain was retrieved from a study of blood T cell repertoires in COVID-19. As for the study in general: Samples representing acute and convalescent COVID-19 were sourced from the United States, Italy and Spain. The cDNA or gDNA used as material had been derived from T cells, B-cell-depleted T cells, or PBMCs.

Source study methods: Estimates of nucleated cell counts were drawn from the amplification of reference gene primers. Assay used: immunoSEQ multiplex PCR; TCRdb lists only in-frame clones, some missing. V and J calls and clone size are as listed in that table; D and trimming were resolved from the DNA. The sample includes some 20,000 clones, 70% to 90% of them seen just once. The CDR3 has 13 residues. Trimming stripped 7 bases from V and 3 bases from J, with 10 bases between. CDR1 is MNHNY, CDR2 SVGAGI, per germline (reference sequence). Material for sequencing was peripheral blood. The sequence derives from an elderly man with acute or convalescent COVID-19. The V gene is TRBV6-6, the J gene TRBJ1-5; D possibly corresponds to TRBD1 (5 bases). For the CDR3, the DNA is TGTGCCAGCAATCCAGGGAACAATCAGCCCCAGCATTTT. It codes for CASNPGNNQPQHF.